The present TCR beta chain was sequenced within a study of blood T cell repertoires in COVID-19. Study background: Samples representing acute and convalescent COVID-19 were sourced from the United States, Italy and Spain.

As handled by the study authors: Reference gene primers were amplified, and this amplification served to estimate nucleated cell counts. Repertoires were generated with immunoSEQ multiplex PCR, while TCRdb's copy carries only in-frame clones and drops some. For V, J and clone size, that table is used; D and trimming come from the DNA. The profile covers approximately 53,000 clones, with 85% to 95% appearing a single time and 9.7% taken by the ten largest. Germline CDR1 and CDR2: LGHDT and YNNKEL (reference sequence). The CDR3 is made up of 12 amino acids. Trimming shortened V by 4 bases and J by 6 bases, and 7 bases separated the two germline ends.

This receptor was identified in an elderly woman with acute or convalescent COVID-19. The V and J genes are TRBV3-1 (or the pseudogene TRBV3-2) and TRBJ2-1; D is possibly TRBD2 (6 bases). Source material: peripheral blood. CDR3 DNA: TGTGCCAGCAGCCGGACTACCAATGAGCAGTTCTTC. It codes for CASSRTTNEQFF.